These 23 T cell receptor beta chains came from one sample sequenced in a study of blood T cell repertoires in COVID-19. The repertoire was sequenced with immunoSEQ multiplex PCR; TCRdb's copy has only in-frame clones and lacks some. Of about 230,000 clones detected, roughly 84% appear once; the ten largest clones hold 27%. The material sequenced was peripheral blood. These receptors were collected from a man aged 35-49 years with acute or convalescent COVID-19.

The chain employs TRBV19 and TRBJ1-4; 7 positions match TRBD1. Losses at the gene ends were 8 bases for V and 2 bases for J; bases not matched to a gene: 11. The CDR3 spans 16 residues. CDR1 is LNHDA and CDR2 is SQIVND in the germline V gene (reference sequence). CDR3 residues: CASLNRGGLTNEKLFF. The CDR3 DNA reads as TGTGCCAGTCTCAACAGGGGCGGGTTGACTAATGAAAAACTGTTTTTT.

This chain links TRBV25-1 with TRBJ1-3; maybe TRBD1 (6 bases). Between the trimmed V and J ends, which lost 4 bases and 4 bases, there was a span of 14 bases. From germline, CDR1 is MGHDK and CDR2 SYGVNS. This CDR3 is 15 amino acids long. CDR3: CASSVQGLAGNTIYF. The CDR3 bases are TGTGCCAGCAGTGTCCAGGGGTTAGCCGGAAACACCATATATTTT.

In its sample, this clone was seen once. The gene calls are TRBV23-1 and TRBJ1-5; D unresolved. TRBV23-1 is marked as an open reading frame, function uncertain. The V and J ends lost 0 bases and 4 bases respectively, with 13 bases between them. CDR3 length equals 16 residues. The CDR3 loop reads CASSQSDIPWNQPQHF. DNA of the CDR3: TGCGCCAGCAGTCAATCCGACATTCCGTGGAATCAGCCCCAGCATTTT.

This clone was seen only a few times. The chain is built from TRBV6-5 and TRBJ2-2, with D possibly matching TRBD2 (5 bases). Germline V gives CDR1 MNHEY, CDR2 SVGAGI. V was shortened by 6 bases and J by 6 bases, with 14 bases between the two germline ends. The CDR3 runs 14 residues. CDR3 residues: CASSRGTRAGELFF. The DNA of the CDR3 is TGTGCCAGCAGCCGGGGTACCCGAGCCGGGGAGCTGTTTTTT.

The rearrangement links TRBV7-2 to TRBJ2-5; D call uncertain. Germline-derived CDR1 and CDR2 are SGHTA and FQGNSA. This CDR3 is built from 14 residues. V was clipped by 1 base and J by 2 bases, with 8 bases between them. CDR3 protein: CASSLVYSQETQYF. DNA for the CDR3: TGTGCCAGCAGCTTAGTTTACTCACAAGAGACCCAGTACTTC.

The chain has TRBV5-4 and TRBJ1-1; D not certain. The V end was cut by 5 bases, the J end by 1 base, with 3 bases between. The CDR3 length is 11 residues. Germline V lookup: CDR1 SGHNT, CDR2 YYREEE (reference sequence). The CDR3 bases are TGTGCCAGCAGTAAGAACACTGAAGCTTTCTTT. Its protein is CASSKNTEAFF.

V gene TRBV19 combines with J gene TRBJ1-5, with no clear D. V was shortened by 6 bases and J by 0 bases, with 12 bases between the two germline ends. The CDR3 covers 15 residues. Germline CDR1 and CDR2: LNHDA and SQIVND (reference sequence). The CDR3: CASRRTGDSNQPQHF. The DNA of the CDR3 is TGTGCCAGTAGACGGACGGGAGATAGCAATCAGCCCCAGCATTTT.

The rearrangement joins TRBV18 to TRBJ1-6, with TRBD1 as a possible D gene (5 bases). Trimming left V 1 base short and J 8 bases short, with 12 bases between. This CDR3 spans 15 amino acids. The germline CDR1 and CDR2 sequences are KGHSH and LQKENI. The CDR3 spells CASSPRSGIDSPLHF. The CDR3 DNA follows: TGTGCCAGCTCACCACGATCAGGGATTGATTCACCCCTCCACTTT.

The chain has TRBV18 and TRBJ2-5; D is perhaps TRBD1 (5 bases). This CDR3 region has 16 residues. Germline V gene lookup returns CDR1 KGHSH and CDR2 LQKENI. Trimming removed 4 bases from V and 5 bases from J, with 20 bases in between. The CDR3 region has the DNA TGTGCCAGCTCACTTATGCAGGGCGAAATGGGGGAGACCCAGTACTTC. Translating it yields CASSLMQGEMGETQYF.

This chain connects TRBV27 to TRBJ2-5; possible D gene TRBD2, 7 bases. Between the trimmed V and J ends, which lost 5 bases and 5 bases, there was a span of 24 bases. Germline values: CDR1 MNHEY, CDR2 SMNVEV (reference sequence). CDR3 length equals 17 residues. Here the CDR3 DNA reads TGTGCCAGCAGTCCCTTGGTGAGGGGGGGGGCTGGGGAGACCCAGTACTTC. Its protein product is CASSPLVRGGAGETQYF.

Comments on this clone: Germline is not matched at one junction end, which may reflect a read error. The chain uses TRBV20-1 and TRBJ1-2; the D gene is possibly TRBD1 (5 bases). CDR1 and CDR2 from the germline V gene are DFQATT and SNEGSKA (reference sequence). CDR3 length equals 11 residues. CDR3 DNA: TGCAGTGCTGGAGACAGACTTGGCTACACCTTC. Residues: CSAGDRLGYTF.

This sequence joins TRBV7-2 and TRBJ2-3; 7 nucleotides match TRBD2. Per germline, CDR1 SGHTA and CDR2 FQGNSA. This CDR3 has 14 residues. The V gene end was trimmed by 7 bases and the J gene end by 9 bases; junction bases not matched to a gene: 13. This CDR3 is CASTTEGGRGTQYF. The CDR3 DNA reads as TGTGCCAGCACCACGGAGGGAGGGAGAGGGACGCAGTATTTT. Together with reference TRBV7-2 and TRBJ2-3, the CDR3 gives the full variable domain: GAGVSQSPSNKVTEKGKDVELRCDPISGHTALYWYRQSLGQGLEFLIYFQGNSAPDKSGLPSDRFSAERTGGSVSTLTIQRTQQEDSAVYLCASTTEGGRGTQYFGPGTRLTVL.

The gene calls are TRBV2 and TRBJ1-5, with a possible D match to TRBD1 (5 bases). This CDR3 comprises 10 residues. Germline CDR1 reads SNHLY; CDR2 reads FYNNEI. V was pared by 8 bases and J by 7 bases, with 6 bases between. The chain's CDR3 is CASGGQPQHF. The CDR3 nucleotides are TGTGCCAGCGGGGGGCAGCCCCAGCATTTT.

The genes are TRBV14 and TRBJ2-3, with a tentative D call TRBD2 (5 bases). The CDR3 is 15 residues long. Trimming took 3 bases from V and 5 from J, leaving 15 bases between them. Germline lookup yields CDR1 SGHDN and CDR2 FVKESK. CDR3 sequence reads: CASSHQGGRGDTQYF. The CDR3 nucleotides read TGTGCCAGCAGCCATCAAGGAGGCCGTGGAGATACGCAGTATTTT.

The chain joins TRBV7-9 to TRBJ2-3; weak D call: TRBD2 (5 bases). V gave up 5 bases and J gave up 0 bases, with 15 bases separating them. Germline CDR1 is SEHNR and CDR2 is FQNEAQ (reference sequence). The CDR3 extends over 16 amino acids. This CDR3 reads CASSHRRRGSTDTQYF. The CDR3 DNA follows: TGTGCCAGCAGCCACCGTCGTCGCGGGAGCACAGATACGCAGTATTTT.

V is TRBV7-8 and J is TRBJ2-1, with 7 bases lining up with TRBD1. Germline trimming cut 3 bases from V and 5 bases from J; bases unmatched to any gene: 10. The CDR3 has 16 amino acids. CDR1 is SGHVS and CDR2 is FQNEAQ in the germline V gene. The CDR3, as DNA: TGTGCCAGCAGCTTGAGAGCGGACAGGCGTCACAATGAGCAGTTCTTC. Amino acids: CASSLRADRRHNEQFF.

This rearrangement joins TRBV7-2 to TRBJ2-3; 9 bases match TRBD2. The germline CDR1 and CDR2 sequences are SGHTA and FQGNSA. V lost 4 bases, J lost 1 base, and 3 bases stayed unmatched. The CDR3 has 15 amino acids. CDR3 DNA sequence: TGTGCCAGCAGCTCCTGGACTAGCGGCACAGATACGCAGTATTTT. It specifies CASSSWTSGTDTQYF.

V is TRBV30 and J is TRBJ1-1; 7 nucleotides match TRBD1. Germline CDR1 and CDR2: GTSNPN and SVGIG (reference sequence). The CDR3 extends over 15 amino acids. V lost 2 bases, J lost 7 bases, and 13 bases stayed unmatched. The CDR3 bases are TGTGCCTGGAGTAGGGGGCTGGGGGGCGGAGGTGAAGCTTTCTTT. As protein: CAWSRGLGGGGEAFF.

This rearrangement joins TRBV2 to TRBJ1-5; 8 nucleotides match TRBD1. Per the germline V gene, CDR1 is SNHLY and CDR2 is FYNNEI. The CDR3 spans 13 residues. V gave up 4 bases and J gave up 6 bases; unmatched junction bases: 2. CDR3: CASSGQGAQPQHF. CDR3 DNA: TGTGCCAGCAGTGGGCAGGGGGCTCAGCCCCAGCATTTT.

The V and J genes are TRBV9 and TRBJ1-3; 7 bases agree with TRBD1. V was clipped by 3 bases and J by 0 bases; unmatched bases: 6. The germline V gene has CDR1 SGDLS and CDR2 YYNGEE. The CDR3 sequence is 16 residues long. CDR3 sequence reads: CASSATTGASGNTIYF. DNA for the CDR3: TGTGCCAGCAGCGCAACTACAGGGGCCTCTGGAAACACCATATATTTT.

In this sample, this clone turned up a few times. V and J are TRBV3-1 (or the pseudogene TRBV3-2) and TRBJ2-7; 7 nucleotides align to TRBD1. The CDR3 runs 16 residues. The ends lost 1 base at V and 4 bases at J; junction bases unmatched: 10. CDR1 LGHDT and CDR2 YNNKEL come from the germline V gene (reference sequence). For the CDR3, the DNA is TGTGCCAGCAGCCAAGGTAGGGACAGAAGGGGGTACGAGCAGTACTTC. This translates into CASSQGRDRRGYEQYF.

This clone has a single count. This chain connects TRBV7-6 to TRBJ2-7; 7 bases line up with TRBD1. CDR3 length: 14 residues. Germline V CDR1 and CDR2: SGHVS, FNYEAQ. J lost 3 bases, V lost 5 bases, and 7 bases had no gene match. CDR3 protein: CASSPGGADYEQYF. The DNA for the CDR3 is TGTGCCAGCAGCCCAGGGGGAGCTGACTACGAGCAGTACTTC.

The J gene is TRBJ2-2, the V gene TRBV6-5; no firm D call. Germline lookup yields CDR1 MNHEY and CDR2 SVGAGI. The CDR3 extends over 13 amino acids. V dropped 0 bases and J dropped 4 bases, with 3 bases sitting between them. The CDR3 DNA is TGTGCCAGCAGTTACTCGAGCACCGGGGAGCTGTTTTTT. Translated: CASSYSSTGELFF.